This T cell receptor (beta chain) is drawn from a study of blood T cell repertoires in COVID-19. Germline V CDR1 and CDR2: PRHDT, FYEKMQ (reference sequence). V was shortened by 5 bases and J by 3 bases, with 4 bases between the two germline ends. The CDR3 is 12 residues long. TCRdb keeps only in-frame clones here, not all; method: immunoSEQ multiplex PCR. The sample has about 380,000 clones; 87% are singletons. V usage is TRBV13 and J usage is TRBJ2-2; D gene uncertain. The source is a man aged 25-40 years who had recovered from COVID-19. Material for sequencing was PBMCs or T cells enriched from blood (not recorded which). The DNA of the CDR3 is TGTGCCAGCAGCCTGTACACCGGGGAGCTGTTTTTT. It encodes CASSLYTGELFF.